This TCR beta chain appears in the sequencing data of a study of brain metastases from non-small cell lung cancer. The CDR3 contains 13 residues. V lost 6 bases to trimming and J lost 9 bases, with 18 bases between them. CDR1 and CDR2 from the germline V gene are SGHRS and YFSETQ. Here immunoSEQ multiplex PCR was the method, and the copy in TCRdb shows in-frame clones only, minus some. Altogether fewer than 15,000 clones are present, about four fifths being singletons, with the ten largest covering 7.5% to 8%. Study conclusions and caveats: Brain metastases had lower T-cell infiltration than primary tumors.

A note on this clone: Its antigen remains unknown.

The chain joins TRBV5-1 to TRBJ1-2, with no clear D. Material for sequencing was primary lung tumor tissue. This TCR was sampled from a donor older than 35 with non-small cell lung cancer. The DNA for the CDR3 is TGCGCCAGCAAAGAGGCTTCTGATATACGCTACACCTTC. Amino acid sequence: CASKEASDIRYTF. Drawing the rest from reference TRBV5-1 and TRBJ1-2, the complete variable domain is KAGVTQTPRYLIKTRGQQVTLSCSPISGHRSVSWYQQTPGQGLQFLFEYFSETQRNKGNFPGRFSGRQFSNSRSEMNVSTLELGDSALYLCASKEASDIRYTFGSGTRLTVV.